Each of the 4 T cell receptor beta chains below was sequenced from the same sample in a study of blood T cell repertoires in COVID-19 (TCRdb year 2020). Library preparation was by the immunoSEQ multiplex PCR assay. The immuneACCESS repertoire file appears here via TCRdb, limited to in-frame rearrangements. These files lack a portion of the clones; in checked studies, under half of the deficit traces to unresolved V genes, and the cause of the others is not known. Counted in this sample were roughly 250,000 clones; roughly 82% of them appeared once. Jointly, the top ten make up approximately 4.5% of the sample. The sequenced material came from peripheral blood. Source of these receptors: a woman aged 70 to 79 with acute or convalescent COVID-19.

The J gene is TRBJ2-1, the V gene TRBV19; D is possibly TRBD1 (6 bases). In germline, CDR1 is LNHDA, CDR2 SQIVND (reference sequence). With 4 bases removed from V and 7 bases from J, the gap between germline ends came to 8 bases. This CDR3 contains 12 residues. CDR3: CASSKTGNEQFF. CDR3 DNA: TGTGCCAGTAGTAAGACAGGAAATGAGCAGTTCTTC. Full variable domain (outside the CDR3, taken from reference TRBV19 and TRBJ2-1): DGGITQSPKYLFRKEGQNVTLSCEQNLNHDAMYWYRQDPGQGLRLIYYSQIVNDFQKGDIAEGYSVSREKKESFPLTVTSAQKNPTAFYLCASSKTGNEQFFGPGTRLTVL.

This chain uses TRBV5-6 with TRBJ1-6; no clear D. Trimming pared 1 base from V and 4 bases from J, leaving 6 bases between. CDR1 and CDR2 from the germline V gene are SGHDT and YYEEEE. The CDR3 sequence is 14 residues long. The CDR3: CASSLSRYNSPLHF. CDR3 nucleotide sequence: TGTGCCAGCAGCTTGTCGAGGTATAATTCACCCCTCCACTTT.

This clone was observed a handful of times. The chain recombines TRBV6-1 with TRBJ1-1; no firm D call. This CDR3 spans 13 amino acids. Trimming took 2 bases from V and 6 from J, leaving 10 bases between them. Germline V gene lookup returns CDR1 MNHNS and CDR2 SASEGT. The CDR3 DNA follows: TGTGCCAGCAGTGAAACGGCGAGGGCTGAAGCTTTCTTT. It codes for CASSETARAEAFF.

The rearrangement joins TRBV11-2 to TRBJ2-7, with D possibly TRBD2 on 6 matching bases. This CDR3 is 14 amino acids long. In germline, CDR1 is SGHAT, CDR2 FQNNGV. Deletions cut 1 base from V and 5 bases from J, with 12 bases between. As DNA, the CDR3 is TGTGCCAGCAGCTTAGTTGGGGGGTACCACGAGCAGTACTTC. Its protein is CASSLVGGYHEQYF.